This section outlines one T cell receptor (beta chain) sequence together with its context. Its target is not known. These data are taken from a study of cytomegalovirus exposure and HLA in healthy donors. PCR amplification relied on 60 Vbeta primers (plus 13 Jbeta primers). Using immunoSEQ multiplex PCR, the repertoire was profiled, and TCRdb retains in-frame clones only, with some absent. The profile covers roughly 43,000 clones, with 60% to 80% appearing a single time and 1.4% taken by the ten largest. Overall study findings and caveats: An analysis that came later showed most CMV-associated TCR beta chains appearing HLA-restricted. Earlier analysis found most TCR beta V segments productive about 87% or about 30% of the time.

The sample taken for sequencing was PBMCs. This clonotype was sampled from a man aged 25 to 40 in good health and CMV-seronegative.

The CDR3 bases are TGTGCCAGCTCACCGGGGGGGTCCGAGCAGTACTTC. This codes for CASSPGGSEQYF. V and J are TRBV18 and TRBJ2-5, with 7 nucleotides matching TRBD2. The DNA end lines up better with TRBJ2-7; the J call may be wrong. The length of the CDR3 is 12 residues. Looked up from germline, CDR1 is KGHSH and CDR2 is LQKENI.